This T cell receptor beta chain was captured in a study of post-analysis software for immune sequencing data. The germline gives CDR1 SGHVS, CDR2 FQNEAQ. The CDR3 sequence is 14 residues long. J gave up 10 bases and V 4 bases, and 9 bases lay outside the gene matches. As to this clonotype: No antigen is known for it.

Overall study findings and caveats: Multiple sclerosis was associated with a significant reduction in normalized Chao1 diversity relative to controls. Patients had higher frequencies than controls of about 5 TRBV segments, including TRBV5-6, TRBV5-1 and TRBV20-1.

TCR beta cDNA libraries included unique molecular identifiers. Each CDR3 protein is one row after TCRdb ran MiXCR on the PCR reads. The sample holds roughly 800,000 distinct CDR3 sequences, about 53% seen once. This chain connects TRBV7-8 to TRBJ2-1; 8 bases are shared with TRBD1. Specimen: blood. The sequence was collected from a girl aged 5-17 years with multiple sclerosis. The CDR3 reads CASSSGGQGKEQFF. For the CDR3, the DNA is TGTGCCAGCAGCTCAGGGGGCCAGGGGAAAGAGCAGTTCTTC.